Listed below are T cell receptor beta chains from one sample, sequenced in a study of T-cell memory formation after mild COVID-19. TCRdb analysed the 5' RACE reads with MiXCR anew, one entry per CDR3 protein. The table has about 450,000 distinct CDR3 sequences, about a quarter seen once. The sample taken for sequencing was PBMCs or a T cell subset sorted from them (not recorded which). The receptors come from an adult woman who had mild COVID-19 (a few samples of this study predate the infection). Cell type and time point are not known. The CDR3 runs from the conserved cysteine through the conserved F or W. A D gene is named only where the DNA matches it firmly. For some rows the clone size is stated as once, few or many, or as a class when expanded; others skip it.

J | size | V | D | DNA | CDR3
TRBJ2-5 | - | TRBV20-1 | - | TGCAGTGCTAGATCTTCGACAGACTGGGGAGAGACCCAGTACTTC | CSARSSTDWGETQYF
TRBJ2-5 | few | TRBV10-3 | TRBD2 | TGTGCCATCAGTGTCGGGGGGAGTCTCCAAGAGACCCAGTACTTC | CAISVGGSLQETQYF
TRBJ1-5 | few | TRBV5-1 | TRBD1 | TGCGCCAGCAGCTTGTCAGGGGGCAGCAATCAGCCCCAGCATTTT | CASSLSGGSNQPQHF
TRBJ2-3 | - | TRBV25-1 | - | TGTGCCAGCAGTGAGGCGGGGCAGCCTACCGATACGCAGTATTTT | CASSEAGQPTDTQYF
TRBJ2-7 | - | TRBV30 | TRBD2 | TGTGCCTGGAGTAGCGGGAGCTACGAGCAGTACTTC | CAWSSGSYEQYF
TRBJ1-5 | few | TRBV30 | - | TGTGCCTGGAGTACAGGTTCCCCAAATCAGCCCCAGCATTTT | CAWSTGSPNQPQHF
TRBJ1-3 | few | TRBV7-9 | - | TGTGCCAGCAGCCCTATATCCCTACCTGGAAACACCATATATTTT | CASSPISLPGNTIYF
TRBJ2-5 | - | TRBV25-1 | - | TGTGCCAGCAGTGACTCACCAGAGACCCAGTACTTC | CASSDSPETQYF
TRBJ1-1 | few | TRBV6-5 | TRBD1 | TGTGCCAGCAGTTACTCGATAGGACAGGGGGTGAACACTGAAGCTTTCTTT | CASSYSIGQGVNTEAFF
TRBJ1-5 | few | TRBV7-9 | - | TGTGCCAGCGCCGCTTTCGGTGAGGGTATTAGCAATCAGCCCCAGCATTTT | CASAAFGEGISNQPQHF
TRBJ1-5 | - | TRBV12-5 | - | TGTGCTAGTGGCGTCTGGGGGGGTAGTAGCAATCAGCCCCAGCATTTT | CASGVWGGSSNQPQHF
TRBJ2-7 | - | TRBV10-3 | TRBD1 | TGTGCCATCAGTGGGACAGGGGAGCCCTACGAGCAGTACTTC | CAISGTGEPYEQYF
TRBJ1-4 | - | TRBV4-1 | TRBD1 | TGCGCCAGCAGCCAGCAACAGGGGGGAAAACTGTTTTTT | CASSQQQGGKLFF
TRBJ2-7 | many | TRBV5-1 | - | TGCGCCAGCAGCGTCACAGCGATAAGCTCCTACGAGCAGTACTTC | CASSVTAISSYEQYF
TRBJ2-1 | few | TRBV5-1 | TRBD1 | TGCGCCAGCAGCTCAACACAGGGGGCCGGTAATGAGCAGTTCTTC | CASSSTQGAGNEQFF
TRBJ2-1 | - | TRBV5-5 | - | TGTGCCAGCAGCCCGACCAAGCATGGGGAGCAGTTCTTC | CASSPTKHGEQFF
TRBJ1-6 | few | TRBV28 | - | TGTGCCAGCAGGGTAACCTATAATTCACCCCTCCACTTT | CASRVTYNSPLHF
TRBJ2-7 | few | TRBV9 | TRBD1 | TGTGCCAGCAGCGTAGATGGGGACAGGGGTCAGGAGCAGTACTTC | CASSVDGDRGQEQYF
TRBJ1-1 | few | TRBV5-8 | - | TGTGCCAGCAATAGGAGGTTGCGGGAGGGAGCTTTCTTT | CASNRRLREGAFF
TRBJ2-5 | once | TRBV9 | - | TGTGCCAGCAGCGCCGCTGAAGATGGTCGGACCCAGTACTTC | CASSAAEDGRTQYF
TRBJ2-7 | many | TRBV7-3 | - | TGTGCCAGCAGATCAGTACCCTACGAGCAGTACTTC | CASRSVPYEQYF
TRBJ2-5 | many | TRBV11-3 | - | TGTGCCAGCAGCCCGCACGGCACGGAGACCCAGTACTTC | CASSPHGTETQYF
TRBJ2-5 | few | TRBV14 | - | TGTGCCAGCAGCCAAGAACCCGCGCGGAGGGGGATTCTGGAGACCCAGTACTTC | CASSQEPARRGILETQYF
TRBJ1-1 | many | TRBV19 | - | TGTGCCAGTAGTATCTGGGGGAAACTCATTCAAGATGAAGCTTTCTTT | CASSIWGKLIQDEAFF
TRBJ1-2 | few | TRBV5-1 | TRBD1 | TGCGCCAGCAGCACGGGACAGGGAAACTATGGCTACACCTTC | CASSTGQGNYGYTF
TRBJ2-7 | few | TRBV7-6 | TRBD1 | TGTGCCAGCAGCTTAATAACAGGGGATAAGAACGAGCAGTACTTC | CASSLITGDKNEQYF
TRBJ2-7 | once | TRBV7-2 | TRBD2 | TGTGCCAGCAGCTTACAGCGGGGTTACGAGCAGTACTTC | CASSLQRGYEQYF
TRBJ2-1 | many | TRBV11-2 | TRBD2 | TGTGCCAGCAGCCTGACTAGCCTCCACAATGAGCAGTTCTTC | CASSLTSLHNEQFF
TRBJ2-1 | few | TRBV7-3 | - | TGTGCCAGCAGCTTAATGGGTCCAGGGAACTACAATGAGCAGTTCTTC | CASSLMGPGNYNEQFF